In its sample, the clone carrying this T cell receptor (beta chain) was seen once. The primer mix had 60 Vbeta and 13 Jbeta primers. Libraries were prepared by immunoSEQ multiplex PCR; TCRdb keeps only in-frame clonotypes and omits some of them. The top ten hold under 1.5% of the sample, which has some 150,000 clones, around four fifths seen once. CDR3 length equals 14 residues. Germline V gives CDR1 LNHDA, CDR2 SQIVND (reference sequence). V lost 5 bases, J lost 4 bases, and 13 bases lay in between. This sample stems from a study of cytomegalovirus exposure and HLA in healthy donors. This receptor was identified in a male donor in good health and CMV-seronegative. The source material was PBMCs. The chain carries TRBV19 and TRBJ2-3; weak D call: TRBD1 (5 bases). The CDR3 sequence: CASSGQLGADTQYF. The CDR3 DNA reads TGTGCCAGTAGTGGGCAGCTAGGGGCAGATACGCAGTATTTT. Using reference TRBV19 and TRBJ2-3 for the parts outside the CDR3, the full variable domain is DGGITQSPKYLFRKEGQNVTLSCEQNLNHDAMYWYRQDPGQGLRLIYYSQIVNDFQKGDIAEGYSVSREKKESFPLTVTSAQKNPTAFYLCASSGQLGADTQYFGPGTRLTVL.